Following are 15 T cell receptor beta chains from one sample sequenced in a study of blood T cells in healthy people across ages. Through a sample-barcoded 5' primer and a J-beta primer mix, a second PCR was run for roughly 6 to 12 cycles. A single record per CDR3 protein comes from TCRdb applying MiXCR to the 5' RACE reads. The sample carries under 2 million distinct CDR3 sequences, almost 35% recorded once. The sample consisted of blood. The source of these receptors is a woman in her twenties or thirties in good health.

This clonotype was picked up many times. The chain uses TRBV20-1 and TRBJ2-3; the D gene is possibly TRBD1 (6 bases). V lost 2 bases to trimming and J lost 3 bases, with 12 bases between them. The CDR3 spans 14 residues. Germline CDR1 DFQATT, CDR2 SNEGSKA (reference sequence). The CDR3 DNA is TGCAGTGCTAGAAAGACAGGTCGGACAGATACGCAGTATTTT. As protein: CSARKTGRTDTQYF.

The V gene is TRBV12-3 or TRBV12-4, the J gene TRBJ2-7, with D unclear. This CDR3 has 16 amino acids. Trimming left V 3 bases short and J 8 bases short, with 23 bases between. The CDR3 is CASSLGLGTILRKQYF. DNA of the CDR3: TGTGCCAGCAGTTTGGGTCTTGGCACCATCCTCCGCAAGCAGTACTTC.

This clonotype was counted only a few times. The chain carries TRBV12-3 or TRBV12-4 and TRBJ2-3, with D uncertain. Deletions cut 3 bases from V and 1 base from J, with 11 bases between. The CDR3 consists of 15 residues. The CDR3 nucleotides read TGTGCCAGCAGTTTTGAAGCTGGGGGCACAGATACGCAGTATTTT. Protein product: CASSFEAGGTDTQYF.

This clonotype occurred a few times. CDR3 nucleotides: TGTGCCAGCAGTTCCAGGCAGGGGTCTGGGAACTATGGCTACACCTTC. Protein: CASSSRQGSGNYGYTF. The chain uses TRBV28 and TRBJ1-2; a weak D match, TRBD1 (6 bases). The CDR3 covers 16 residues. CDR1 is MDHEN and CDR2 is SYDVKM in the germline V gene. Trimming took off 4 bases at V and 2 bases at J, with 17 bases between the two ends.

The CDR3 sequence is CASSRERGNEQFF. The CDR3 DNA reads as TGTGCCAGCAGCCGAGAACGAGGGAATGAGCAGTTCTTC. The chain couples TRBV5-4 to TRBJ2-1, with D perhaps TRBD2 (5 bases). The CDR3 sequence is 13 residues long. In germline, CDR1 is SGHNT, CDR2 YYREEE (reference sequence). The V end was cut by 4 bases, the J end by 7 bases, with 12 bases between. The variable domain in full, completed from reference TRBV5-4 and TRBJ2-1, reads ETGVTQSPTHLIKTRGQQVTLRCSSQSGHNTVSWYQQALGQGPQFIFQYYREEENGRGNFPPRFSGLQFPNYSSELNVNALELDDSALYLCASSRERGNEQFFGPGTRLTVL.

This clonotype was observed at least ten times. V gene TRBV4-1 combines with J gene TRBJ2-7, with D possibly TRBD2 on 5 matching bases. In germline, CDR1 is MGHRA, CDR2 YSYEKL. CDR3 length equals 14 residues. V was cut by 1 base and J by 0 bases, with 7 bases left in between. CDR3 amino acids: CASSQVGGSYEQYF. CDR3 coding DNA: TGCGCCAGCAGCCAAGTCGGAGGCTCCTACGAGCAGTACTTC.

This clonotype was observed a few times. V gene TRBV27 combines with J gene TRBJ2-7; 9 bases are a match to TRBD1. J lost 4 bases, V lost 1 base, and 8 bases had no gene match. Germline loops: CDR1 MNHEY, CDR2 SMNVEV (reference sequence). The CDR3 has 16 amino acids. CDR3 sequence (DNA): TGTGCCAGCAGTTTATGGACCGGGACAGGGATTTACGAGCAGTACTTC. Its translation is CASSLWTGTGIYEQYF.

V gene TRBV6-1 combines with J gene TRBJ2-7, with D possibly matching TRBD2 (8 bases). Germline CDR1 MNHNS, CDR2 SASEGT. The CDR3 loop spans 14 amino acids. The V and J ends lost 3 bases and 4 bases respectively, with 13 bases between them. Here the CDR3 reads CASSDRGTSYEQYF. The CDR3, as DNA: TGTGCCAGCAGTGACAGGGGGACTAGTTACGAGCAGTACTTC.

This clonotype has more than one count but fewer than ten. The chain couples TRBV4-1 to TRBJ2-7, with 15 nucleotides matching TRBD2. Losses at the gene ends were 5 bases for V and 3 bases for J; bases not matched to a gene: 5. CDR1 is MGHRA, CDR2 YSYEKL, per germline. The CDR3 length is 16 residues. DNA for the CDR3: TGCGCCAGCAGCTTGGGACTAGCGGGGGGCGGCTACGAGCAGTACTTC. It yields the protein CASSLGLAGGGYEQYF.

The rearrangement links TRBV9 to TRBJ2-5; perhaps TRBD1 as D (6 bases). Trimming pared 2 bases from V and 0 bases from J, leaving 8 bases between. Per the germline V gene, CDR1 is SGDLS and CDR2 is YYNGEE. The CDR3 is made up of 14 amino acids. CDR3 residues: CASSVGHNQETQYF. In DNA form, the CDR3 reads TGTGCCAGCAGCGTGGGACATAACCAAGAGACCCAGTACTTC.

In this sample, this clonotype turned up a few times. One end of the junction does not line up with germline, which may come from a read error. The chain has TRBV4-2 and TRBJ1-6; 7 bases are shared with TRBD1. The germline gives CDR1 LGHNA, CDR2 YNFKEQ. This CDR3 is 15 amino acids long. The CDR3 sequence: CASSPPGQNNAPLHF. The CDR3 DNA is TGTGCCAGCAGCCCGCCGGGACAGAATAATGCACCCCTCCACTTT.

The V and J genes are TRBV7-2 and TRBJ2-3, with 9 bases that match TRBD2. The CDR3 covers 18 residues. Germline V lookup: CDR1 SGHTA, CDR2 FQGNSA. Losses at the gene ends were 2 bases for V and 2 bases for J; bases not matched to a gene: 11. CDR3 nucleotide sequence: TGTGCCAGCAGCTTAAAGTGGGCGGGGGGGGTTCCCACAGATACGCAGTATTTT. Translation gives CASSLKWAGGVPTDTQYF.

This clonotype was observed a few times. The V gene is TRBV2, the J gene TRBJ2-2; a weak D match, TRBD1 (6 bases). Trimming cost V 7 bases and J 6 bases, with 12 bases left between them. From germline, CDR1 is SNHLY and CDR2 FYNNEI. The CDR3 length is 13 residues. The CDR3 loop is CASTPGVPGELFF. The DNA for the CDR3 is TGTGCCAGCACTCCAGGGGTACCCGGGGAGCTGTTTTTT.

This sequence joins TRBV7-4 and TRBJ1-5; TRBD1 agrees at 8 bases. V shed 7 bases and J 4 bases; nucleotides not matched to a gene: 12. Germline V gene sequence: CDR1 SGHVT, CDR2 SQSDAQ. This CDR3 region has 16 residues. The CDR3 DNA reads TGTGCCAGCAACTCAACCCGGCGACAGGGGAATCAGCCCCAGCATTTT. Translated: CASNSTRRQGNQPQHF.

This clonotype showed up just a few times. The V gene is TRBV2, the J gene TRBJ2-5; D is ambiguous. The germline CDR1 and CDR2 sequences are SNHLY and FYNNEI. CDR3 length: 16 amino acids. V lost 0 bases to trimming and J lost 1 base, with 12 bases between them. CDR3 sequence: CASSEAPRLLQETQYF. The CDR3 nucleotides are TGTGCCAGCAGTGAAGCGCCGAGACTTCTCCAAGAGACCCAGTACTTC.